The entry that follows covers one T cell receptor (beta chain) sequence. Its antigen is currently unknown. Some clones are missing from TCRdb's copy, which holds only in-frame ones; the method was immunoSEQ multiplex PCR. The repertoire consists of some 2,100,000 clones, with more than 90% occurring once and the leading ten covering 0.13%. The record originates from a study of shared clonotypes between healthy human individuals. Turning to the study itself: Each donor had three CD4 naive, three CD4 memory, two CD8 naive and one CD8 memory plate.

The CDR3 covers 15 residues. CDR1 MNHNS and CDR2 SASEGT come from the germline V gene. Trimming removed 2 bases at V and 7 bases at J, with 12 bases between. Points from the study as a whole: The study sampled only blood, and tissue repertoires likely differ. Generally, estimated richness proved larger in naive subsets than it did in memory subsets.

This sequence joins TRBV6-1 and TRBJ1-6; no definite D call. The specimen was naive CD4+ T cells sorted from blood. Sample subset: CD45RA+ positively selected. The sequence was obtained from a man younger than 35 in good health. The CDR3 region is CASSESNELNSPLHF. The CDR3 DNA is TGTGCCAGCAGTGAATCTAACGAACTCAATTCACCCCTCCACTTT.